This T cell receptor (beta chain) was sequenced for a study of response to subunit inactivated influenza vaccine. The germline gives CDR1 SGHRS, CDR2 YFSETQ. The CDR3 totals 15 residues. V lost 1 base to trimming and J lost 6 bases, with 15 bases between them. Concerning this clonotype: Its antigen is unknown.

Notes on the study in general: Each seasonal influenza vaccination, the authors suggested, recruits few new T cells.

Each CDR3 protein gets one entry after TCRdb re-called the RT-PCR reads with MiXCR. This table holds roughly 760,000 distinct CDR3 sequences, less than 25% found once. The sequenced sample was PBMCs from blood, obtained roughly 5 days after vaccination. The receptor was derived from a man aged 45-65 years who received an inactivated influenza vaccine. The V call is TRBV5-1, the J call TRBJ2-3; D is possibly TRBD2 (5 bases). The CDR3 bases are TGCGCCAGCAGCTTGCTAGCTCAGAACGCGGATACGCAGTATTTT. It encodes CASSLLAQNADTQYF.